The 24 T cell receptor beta chains presented below share a single source sample, sequenced in a study of cytomegalovirus exposure and HLA in healthy donors. Amplification used 60 Vbeta primers and 13 Jbeta primers. Only in-frame clones appear in the TCRdb table, and some are missing; sequencing was by immunoSEQ multiplex PCR. Of tens of thousands of clones listed, around 81% were seen once; the top ten hold roughly 0.63%. The sequenced sample consisted of PBMCs. These receptors were obtained from a man between 25 and 39 years old in good health and CMV-seronegative.

The genes are TRBV7-3 and TRBJ1-1, with D perhaps TRBD1 (6 bases). The CDR3 has 15 amino acids. Trimming took 2 bases from V and 4 from J, leaving 14 bases between them. CDR1 is SGHTA, CDR2 FQGTGA, per germline. CDR3 amino acids: CASSLRGGRGTEAFF. CDR3 coding DNA: TGTGCCAGCAGCTTACGGGGGGGGCGAGGCACTGAAGCTTTCTTT.

The V call is TRBV9, the J call TRBJ1-3; 7 bases align to TRBD1. Trimming removed 2 bases from V and 2 bases from J; junction bases left unmatched: 10. This CDR3 has 17 amino acids. Looked up from germline, CDR1 is SGDLS and CDR2 is YYNGEE. The CDR3 DNA sequence: TGTGCCAGCAGCGTTCGAGGGGGCTTAGTCGCTGGAAACACCATATATTTT. Translation: CASSVRGGLVAGNTIYF.

The V call is TRBV7-9, the J call TRBJ2-5, with TRBD2 as a possible D gene (5 bases). V lost 2 bases to trimming and J lost 0 bases, with 13 bases between them. This CDR3 is built from 16 residues. Germline loops: CDR1 SEHNR, CDR2 FQNEAQ (reference sequence). The DNA for the CDR3 is TGTGCCAGCAGCTTATCGGGGTCTTCGTACCAAGAGACCCAGTACTTC. It encodes CASSLSGSSYQETQYF.

The chain uses TRBV14 and TRBJ1-2, with D unresolved. The CDR3 spans 13 residues. CDR1 is SGHDN and CDR2 is FVKESK in the germline V gene. Trimming cost V 1 base and J 5 bases, with 8 bases left between them. CDR3 region: CASSQVGSYGYTF. CDR3 coding DNA: TGTGCCAGCAGCCAAGTCGGGAGTTATGGCTACACCTTC.

The chain couples TRBV5-6 to TRBJ1-2; 7 bases map to TRBD1. The V and J ends lost 0 bases and 8 bases, in that order; junction bases with no gene match: 7. CDR3 length: 14 residues. Germline V gene sequence: CDR1 SGHDT, CDR2 YYEEEE. The CDR3 region is CASSLEDRARGYTF. CDR3 in DNA: TGTGCCAGCAGCTTGGAAGACAGGGCGCGGGGCTACACCTTC.

The rearrangement joins TRBV5-1 to TRBJ2-5; a possible D gene is TRBD1 (6 bases). With 6 bases removed from V and 0 bases from J, the gap between germline ends came to 12 bases. The CDR3 sequence is 14 residues long. Per the germline V gene, CDR1 is SGHRS and CDR2 is YFSETQ. CDR3 DNA: TGCGCCAGCAAGAGGGGGATGTACCAAGAGACCCAGTACTTC. This encodes CASKRGMYQETQYF.

The V and J genes are TRBV29-1 and TRBJ2-4, with TRBD2 matching over 11 bases. CDR3 length: 15 amino acids. The germline V gene has CDR1 SQVTM and CDR2 ANQGSEA. Trimming at V came to 6 bases and at J to 2 bases, leaving 6 bases not matched to a gene. CDR3 residues: CSVSLAGETKNIQYF. The CDR3 DNA is TGCAGCGTCTCACTAGCGGGAGAGACCAAAAACATTCAGTACTTC.

The rearrangement uses TRBV7-3 and TRBJ2-5, with 12 nucleotides matching TRBD2. This CDR3 is built from 15 residues. Per the germline V gene, CDR1 is SGHTA and CDR2 is FQGTGA. V gave up 5 bases and J gave up 1 base; unmatched junction bases: 2. The chain's CDR3 is CASSPTSGSQETQYF. CDR3 sequence (DNA): TGTGCCAGCAGCCCGACTAGCGGGAGCCAAGAGACCCAGTACTTC. Supplemented by reference TRBV7-3 and TRBJ2-5, the full variable domain reads GAGVSQTPSNKVTEKGKYVELRCDPISGHTALYWYRQSLGQGPEFLIYFQGTGAADDSGLPNDRFFAVRPEGSVSTLKIQRTERGDSAVYLCASSPTSGSQETQYFGPGTRLLVL.

The chain links TRBV6-1 to TRBJ2-1; TRBD2 agrees at 15 bases. Germline trimming cut 6 bases from V and 6 bases from J; bases unmatched to any gene: 3. This CDR3 comprises 15 residues. Germline V gene data show CDR1 as MNHNS and CDR2 as SASEGT. The DNA of the CDR3 is TGTGCCAGCAGCCGGGGACTAGCGGGAGGCAATGAGCAGTTCTTC. Amino acids: CASSRGLAGGNEQFF.

The chain joins TRBV27 to TRBJ2-5; 8 bases agree with TRBD2. Germline values: CDR1 MNHEY, CDR2 SMNVEV (reference sequence). The V gene end was trimmed by 4 bases and the J gene end by 1 base; junction bases not matched to a gene: 5. CDR3 length: 15 residues. The CDR3 DNA sequence: TGTGCCAGCAGTTATATCAGCGGGGGCCAAGAGACCCAGTACTTC. Amino acids: CASSYISGGQETQYF.

The gene calls are TRBV6-1 and TRBJ2-1, with a tentative D call TRBD2 (6 bases). The CDR3 is 18 residues long. Germline CDR1 is MNHNS and CDR2 is SASEGT. V lost 4 bases and J lost 1, with 20 bases in between. The CDR3, as DNA: TGTGCCAGCAGTGCTACGGGGACTCCTGGTAGATCCTACAATGAGCAGTTCTTC. Its protein product is CASSATGTPGRSYNEQFF.

The chain uses TRBV9 and TRBJ1-1; D call uncertain. The CDR3 length is 14 residues. Trimming removed 6 bases at V and 1 base at J, with 13 bases between. Germline CDR1 and CDR2: SGDLS and YYNGEE. Written as DNA, the CDR3 is TGTGCCAGCAACCTAGCCGTCGAGAACACTGAAGCTTTCTTT. This gives the protein CASNLAVENTEAFF.

This chain links TRBV4-1 with TRBJ1-1; 8 positions match TRBD1. This CDR3 is 15 amino acids long. V was clipped by 4 bases and J by 2 bases; unmatched bases: 6. Germline assignment: CDR1 MGHRA and CDR2 YSYEKL. CDR3 region: CASSPHRGENTEAFF. The CDR3 region has the DNA TGCGCCAGCAGCCCGCACAGGGGGGAAAACACTGAAGCTTTCTTT.

In its sample, this clone was seen a few times. The V gene is TRBV7-6, the J gene TRBJ1-6; tentatively, D is TRBD1 (6 bases). From germline, CDR1 is SGHVS and CDR2 FNYEAQ. V was clipped by 5 bases and J by 5 bases, with 13 bases between them. This CDR3 has 15 residues. The CDR3 DNA sequence: TGTGCCAGCAGCCCCCGGACAGACGATAATTCACCCCTCCACTTT. Residues: CASSPRTDDNSPLHF.

The sample holds a few counts of this clone. CDR3 DNA sequence: TGCGCCAGCAGCTCGGGGGGCCGGGAGACCCAGTACTTC. Amino acid sequence: CASSSGGRETQYF. V gene TRBV5-1 combines with J gene TRBJ2-5; a possible D gene is TRBD2 (7 bases). The CDR3 has 13 residues. The germline V and J ends were trimmed by 3 bases and 5 bases, with 11 bases remaining between them. Per the germline V gene, CDR1 is SGHRS and CDR2 is YFSETQ. Variable domain in full (rest from reference TRBV5-1 and TRBJ2-5): KAGVTQTPRYLIKTRGQQVTLSCSPISGHRSVSWYQQTPGQGLQFLFEYFSETQRNKGNFPGRFSGRQFSNSRSEMNVSTLELGDSALYLCASSSGGRETQYFGPGTRLLVL.

The chain carries TRBV14 and TRBJ2-7, with TRBD2 matching 12 bases. CDR3 size: 15 residues. Germline loops: CDR1 SGHDN, CDR2 FVKESK. The J segment lost 7 bases and the V segment lost 4 bases, leaving 8 bases of the junction unmatched. The CDR3 is CASSLWTSGAGEQYF. The CDR3 bases are TGTGCCAGCAGCCTATGGACTAGCGGGGCTGGGGAGCAGTACTTC. The entire variable domain, with the rest obtained from reference TRBV14 and TRBJ2-7, is as follows: EAGVTQFPSHSVIEKGQTVTLRCDPISGHDNLYWYRRVMGKEIKFLLHFVKESKQDESGMPNNRFLAERTGGTYSTLKVQPAELEDSGVYFCASSLWTSGAGEQYFGPGTRLTVT.

This chain links TRBV2 with TRBJ2-3, with D possibly matching TRBD2 (6 bases). The V gene's germline CDR1 is SNHLY and CDR2 FYNNEI. The CDR3 sequence is 16 residues long. Trimming removed 3 bases at V and 1 base at J, with 14 bases between. Written as DNA, the CDR3 is TGTGCCAGCAGTGACGCGGGTAGCGGAGGCACAGATACGCAGTATTTT. Amino acids: CASSDAGSGGTDTQYF.

This clone appeared once. The V and J genes are TRBV4-3 and TRBJ1-6; a weak D match, TRBD1 (5 bases). The V end was cut by 3 bases, the J end by 9 bases, with 15 bases between. Germline V gives CDR1 LGHNA, CDR2 YSLEER. The CDR3 loop spans 15 amino acids. The CDR3: CASSQDKFPVSPLHF. The CDR3 coding sequence is TGCGCCAGCAGCCAGGACAAATTCCCCGTTTCACCCCTCCACTTT.

The chain carries TRBV5-1 and TRBJ2-1; D uncertain. Germline V lookup: CDR1 SGHRS, CDR2 YFSETQ. The V end lost 5 bases, the J end lost 4 bases, and 16 bases lay between the germline ends. There are 15 residues in the CDR3. This chain's CDR3 is CASSRIDSPYNEQFF. The CDR3 region has the DNA TGCGCCAGCAGTAGGATAGACTCCCCATACAATGAGCAGTTCTTC.

The CDR3 region is CASSRGDRGSSYEQYF. The CDR3 nucleotides are TGTGCCAGCAGTAGGGGGGACAGGGGTAGTTCCTACGAGCAGTACTTC. V gene TRBV2 combines with J gene TRBJ2-5; TRBD1 matches 10 bases. The last part of the DNA fits TRBJ2-7 better; the J call may be wrong. CDR3 length: 16 residues. CDR1 is SNHLY, CDR2 FYNNEI, per germline.

The chain combines TRBV9 with TRBJ1-5, with D uncertain. The V and J ends lost 3 bases and 4 bases respectively, with 11 bases between them. The CDR3 has 14 amino acids. Germline V lookup: CDR1 SGDLS, CDR2 YYNGEE. CDR3 region: CASSATGGNQPQHF. The CDR3 nucleotides are TGTGCCAGCAGCGCTACCGGCGGGAATCAGCCCCAGCATTTT.

In its sample, this clone was seen a few times. The chain carries TRBV5-4 and TRBJ1-1; possible D gene TRBD1, 6 bases. The CDR3 is 14 residues long. Germline V gene lookup returns CDR1 SGHNT and CDR2 YYREEE (reference sequence). The V gene lost 5 bases and the J gene lost 6 bases, with 17 bases spanning the gap. The CDR3 bases are TGTGCCAGCAGTCCGAGGTGGGGGGGCGCTGAAGCTTTCTTT. Protein: CASSPRWGGAEAFF.

This clone was counted only a few times. CDR3 residues: CASSPRQGISLHF. CDR3 in DNA: TGTGCCAGCAGCCCCCGACAGGGAATATCCCTCCACTTT. The V and J genes are TRBV7-8 and TRBJ1-6; 7 nucleotides align to TRBD1. Germline trimming cut 5 bases from V and 14 bases from J; bases unmatched to any gene: 9. The CDR3 covers 13 residues. Looked up from germline, CDR1 is SGHVS and CDR2 is FQNEAQ.

The chain links TRBV5-8 to TRBJ1-2, with D possibly matching TRBD1 (5 bases). The germline V and J ends were trimmed by 2 bases and 6 bases, with 11 bases remaining between them. Germline V gene data show CDR1 as SGHTS and CDR2 as YDEGEE. This CDR3 region has 13 residues. The CDR3 sequence: CASSFGTSHGYTF. The DNA of the CDR3 is TGTGCCAGCAGCTTCGGGACTTCCCATGGCTACACCTTC.